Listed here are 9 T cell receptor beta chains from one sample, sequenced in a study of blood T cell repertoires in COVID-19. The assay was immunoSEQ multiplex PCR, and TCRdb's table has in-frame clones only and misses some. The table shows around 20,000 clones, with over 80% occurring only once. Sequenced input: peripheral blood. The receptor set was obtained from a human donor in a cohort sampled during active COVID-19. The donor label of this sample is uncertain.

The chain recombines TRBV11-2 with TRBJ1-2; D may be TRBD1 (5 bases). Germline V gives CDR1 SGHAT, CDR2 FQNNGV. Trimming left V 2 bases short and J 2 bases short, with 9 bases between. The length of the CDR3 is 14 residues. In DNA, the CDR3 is TGTGCCAGCAGCTTACGCGGGGGGAACTATGGCTACACCTTC. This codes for CASSLRGGNYGYTF.

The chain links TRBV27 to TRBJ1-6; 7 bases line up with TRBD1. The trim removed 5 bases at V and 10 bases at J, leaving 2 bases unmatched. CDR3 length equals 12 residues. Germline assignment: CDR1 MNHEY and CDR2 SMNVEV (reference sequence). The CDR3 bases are TGTGCCAGCAGTCAGGGGGGATCACCCCTCCACTTT. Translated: CASSQGGSPLHF.

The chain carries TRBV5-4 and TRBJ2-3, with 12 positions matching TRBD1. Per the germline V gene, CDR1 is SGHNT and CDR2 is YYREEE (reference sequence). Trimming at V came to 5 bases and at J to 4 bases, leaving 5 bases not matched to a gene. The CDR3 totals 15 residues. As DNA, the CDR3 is TGTGCCAGCAGGCGGGACAGGGGGCTTGCAGATACGCAGTATTTT. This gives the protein CASRRDRGLADTQYF. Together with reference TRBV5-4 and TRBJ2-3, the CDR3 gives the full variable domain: ETGVTQSPTHLIKTRGQQVTLRCSSQSGHNTVSWYQQALGQGPQFIFQYYREEENGRGNFPPRFSGLQFPNYSSELNVNALELDDSALYLCASRRDRGLADTQYFGPGTRLTVL.

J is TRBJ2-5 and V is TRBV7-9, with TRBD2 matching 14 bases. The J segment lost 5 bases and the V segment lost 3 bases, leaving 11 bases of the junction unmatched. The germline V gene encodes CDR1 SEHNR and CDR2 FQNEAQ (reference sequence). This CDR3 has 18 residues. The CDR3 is CASSFTPTSGRASETQYF. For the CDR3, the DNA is TGTGCCAGCAGCTTTACCCCGACTAGCGGGAGGGCCAGTGAGACCCAGTACTTC.

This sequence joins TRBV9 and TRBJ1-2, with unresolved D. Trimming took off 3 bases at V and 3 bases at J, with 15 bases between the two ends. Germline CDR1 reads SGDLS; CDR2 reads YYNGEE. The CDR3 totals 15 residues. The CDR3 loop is CASSALAARYYGYTF. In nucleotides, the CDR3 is TGTGCCAGCAGCGCCCTAGCCGCCCGCTACTATGGCTACACCTTC.

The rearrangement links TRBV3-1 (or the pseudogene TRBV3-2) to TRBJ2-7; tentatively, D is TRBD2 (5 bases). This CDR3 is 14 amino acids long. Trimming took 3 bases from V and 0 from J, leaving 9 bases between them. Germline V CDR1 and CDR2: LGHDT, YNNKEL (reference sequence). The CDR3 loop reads CASSQRAPSYEQYF. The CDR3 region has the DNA TGTGCCAGCAGCCAGCGGGCCCCCTCCTACGAGCAGTACTTC.

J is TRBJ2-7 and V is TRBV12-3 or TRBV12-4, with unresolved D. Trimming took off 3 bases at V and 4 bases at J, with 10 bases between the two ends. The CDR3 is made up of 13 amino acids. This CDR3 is CASSFDKAYEQYF. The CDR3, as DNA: TGTGCCAGCAGTTTTGACAAGGCTTACGAGCAGTACTTC.

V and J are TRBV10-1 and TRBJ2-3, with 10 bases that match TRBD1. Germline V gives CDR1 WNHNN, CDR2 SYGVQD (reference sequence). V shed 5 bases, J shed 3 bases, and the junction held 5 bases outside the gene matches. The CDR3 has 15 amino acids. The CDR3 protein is CASSPGTGATDTQYF. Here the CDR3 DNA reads TGCGCCAGCAGTCCCGGGACAGGGGCTACAGATACGCAGTATTTT.

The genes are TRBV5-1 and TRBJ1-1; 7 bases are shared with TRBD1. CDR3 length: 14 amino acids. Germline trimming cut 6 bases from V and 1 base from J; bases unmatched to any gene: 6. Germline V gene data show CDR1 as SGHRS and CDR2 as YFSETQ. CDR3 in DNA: TGCGCCAGCACCTCCGGGACAGCGAACACTGAAGCTTTCTTT. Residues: CASTSGTANTEAFF.